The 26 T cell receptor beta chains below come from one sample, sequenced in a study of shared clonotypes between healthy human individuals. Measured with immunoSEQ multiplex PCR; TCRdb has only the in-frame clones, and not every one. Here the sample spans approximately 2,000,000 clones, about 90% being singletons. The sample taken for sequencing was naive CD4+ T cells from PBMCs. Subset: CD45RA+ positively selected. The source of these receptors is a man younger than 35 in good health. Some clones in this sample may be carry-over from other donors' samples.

The CDR3 here is CASNQQTSYEQYF. The CDR3, as DNA: TGTGCCAGCAATCAGCAGACTTCCTACGAGCAGTACTTC. This sequence joins TRBV28 and TRBJ2-7; the D is unclear. V lost 7 bases to trimming and J lost 1 base, with 11 bases between them. The germline V gene encodes CDR1 MDHEN and CDR2 SYDVKM. The CDR3 sequence is 13 residues long.

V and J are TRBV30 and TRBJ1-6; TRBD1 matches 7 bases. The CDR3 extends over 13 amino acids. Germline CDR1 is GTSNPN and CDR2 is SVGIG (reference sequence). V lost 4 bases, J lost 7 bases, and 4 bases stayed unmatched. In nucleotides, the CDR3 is TGTGCCTGGATGGCAGGGGGGAATTCACCCCTCCACTTT. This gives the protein CAWMAGGNSPLHF.

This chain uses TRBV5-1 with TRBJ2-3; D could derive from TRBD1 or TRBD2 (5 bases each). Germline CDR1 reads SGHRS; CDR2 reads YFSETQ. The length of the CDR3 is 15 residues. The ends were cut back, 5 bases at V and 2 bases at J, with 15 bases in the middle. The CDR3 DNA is TGCGCCAGCAGTCTGCAGGGAGAGACCACAGATACGCAGTATTTT. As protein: CASSLQGETTDTQYF.

CDR3 in DNA: TGTGCCAGCAGCTTTGAGAACACTGAAGCTTTCTTT. Its translation: CASSFENTEAFF. V and J are TRBV7-9 and TRBJ1-1; D is undetermined. Germline values: CDR1 SEHNR, CDR2 FQNEAQ (reference sequence). The CDR3 is made up of 12 amino acids. The germline V and J ends were trimmed by 3 bases and 1 base, with 3 bases remaining between them.

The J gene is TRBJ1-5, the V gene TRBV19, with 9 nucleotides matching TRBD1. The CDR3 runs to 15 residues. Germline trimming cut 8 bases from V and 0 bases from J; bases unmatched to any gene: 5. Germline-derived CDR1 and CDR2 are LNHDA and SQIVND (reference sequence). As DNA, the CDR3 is TGTGCCAGTGGGGACAGGGCCCTTAGCAATCAGCCCCAGCATTTT. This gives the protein CASGDRALSNQPQHF.

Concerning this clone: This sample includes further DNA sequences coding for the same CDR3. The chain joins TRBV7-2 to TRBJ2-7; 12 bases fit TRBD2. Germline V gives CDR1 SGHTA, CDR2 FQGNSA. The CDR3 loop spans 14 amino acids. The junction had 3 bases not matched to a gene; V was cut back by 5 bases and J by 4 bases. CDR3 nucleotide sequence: TGTGCCAGCAGCCCACTAGCGGGAGGTTACGAGCAGTACTTC. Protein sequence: CASSPLAGGYEQYF.

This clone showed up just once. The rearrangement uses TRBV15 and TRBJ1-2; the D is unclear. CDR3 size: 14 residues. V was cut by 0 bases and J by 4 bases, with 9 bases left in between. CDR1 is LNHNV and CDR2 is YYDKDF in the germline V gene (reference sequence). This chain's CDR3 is CATSRDRGVYGYTF. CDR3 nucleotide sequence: TGTGCCACCAGCAGAGATCGCGGGGTCTATGGCTACACCTTC.

CDR3 amino acids: CASSPPGTVRSGNTIYF. The CDR3 bases are TGTGCCAGCAGTCCTCCTGGGACAGTACGCTCTGGAAACACCATATATTTT. The chain joins TRBV7-9 to TRBJ1-3, with 7 bases aligning to TRBD1. This CDR3 has 17 residues. Germline-derived CDR1 and CDR2 are SEHNR and FQNEAQ (reference sequence). V lost 6 bases to trimming and J lost 0 bases; unmatched junction nucleotides: 11. The complete variable domain, with remaining parts taken from reference TRBV7-9 and TRBJ1-3, reads DTGVSQNPRHKITKRGQNVTFRCDPISEHNRLYWYRQTLGQGPEFLTYFQNEAQLEKSRLLSDRFSAERPKGSFSTLEIQRTEQGDSAMYLCASSPPGTVRSGNTIYFGEGSWLTVV.

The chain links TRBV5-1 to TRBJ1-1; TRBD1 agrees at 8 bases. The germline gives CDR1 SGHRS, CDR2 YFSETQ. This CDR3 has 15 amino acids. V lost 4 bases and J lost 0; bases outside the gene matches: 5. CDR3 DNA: TGCGCCAGCAGCCAGGGGGCTCCCATGAACACTGAAGCTTTCTTT. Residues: CASSQGAPMNTEAFF.

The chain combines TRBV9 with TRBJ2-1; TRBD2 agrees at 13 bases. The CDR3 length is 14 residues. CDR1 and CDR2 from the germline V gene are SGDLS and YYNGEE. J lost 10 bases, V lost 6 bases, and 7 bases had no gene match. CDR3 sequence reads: CASTITSGRGEQFF. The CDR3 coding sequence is TGTGCCAGCACCATTACTAGCGGGAGGGGCGAGCAGTTCTTC.

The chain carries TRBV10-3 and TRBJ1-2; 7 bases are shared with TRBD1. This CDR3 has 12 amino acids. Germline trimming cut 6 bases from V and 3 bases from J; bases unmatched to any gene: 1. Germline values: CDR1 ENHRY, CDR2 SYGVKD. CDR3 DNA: TGTGCCATCAGCGGACAGGACTATGGCTACACCTTC. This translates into CAISGQDYGYTF.

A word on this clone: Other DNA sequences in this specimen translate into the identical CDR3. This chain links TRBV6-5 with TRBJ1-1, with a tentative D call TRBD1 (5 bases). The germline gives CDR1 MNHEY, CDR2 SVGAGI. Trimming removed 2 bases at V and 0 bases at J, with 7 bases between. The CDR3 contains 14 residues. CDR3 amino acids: CASSYRGLNTEAFF. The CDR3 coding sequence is TGTGCCAGCAGTTACAGGGGCCTGAACACTGAAGCTTTCTTT.

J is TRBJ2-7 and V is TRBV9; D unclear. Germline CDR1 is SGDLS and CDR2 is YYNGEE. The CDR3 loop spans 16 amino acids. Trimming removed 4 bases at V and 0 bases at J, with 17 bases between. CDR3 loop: CASSPTPSSDSYEQYF. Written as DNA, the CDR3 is TGTGCCAGCAGCCCTACCCCCAGCTCAGACTCCTACGAGCAGTACTTC.

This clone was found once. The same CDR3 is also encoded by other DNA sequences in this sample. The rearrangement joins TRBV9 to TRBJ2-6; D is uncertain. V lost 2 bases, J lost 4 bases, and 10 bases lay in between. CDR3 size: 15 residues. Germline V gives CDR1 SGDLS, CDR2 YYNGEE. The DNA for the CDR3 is TGTGCCAGCAGCGTTATCGGATCCGGGGCCAACGTCCTGACTTTC. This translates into CASSVIGSGANVLTF.

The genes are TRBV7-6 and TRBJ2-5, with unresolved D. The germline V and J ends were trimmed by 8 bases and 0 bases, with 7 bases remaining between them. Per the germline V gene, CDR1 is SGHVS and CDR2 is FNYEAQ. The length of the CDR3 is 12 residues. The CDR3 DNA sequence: TGTGCCAGCGCCACGTACCAAGAGACCCAGTACTTC. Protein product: CASATYQETQYF.

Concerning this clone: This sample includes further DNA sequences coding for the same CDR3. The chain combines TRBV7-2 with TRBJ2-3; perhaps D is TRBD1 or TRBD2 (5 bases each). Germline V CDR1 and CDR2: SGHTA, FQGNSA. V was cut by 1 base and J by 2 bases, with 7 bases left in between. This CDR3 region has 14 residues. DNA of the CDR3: TGTGCCAGCAGCTTAGGAGGGACCACAGATACGCAGTATTTT. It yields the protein CASSLGGTTDTQYF.

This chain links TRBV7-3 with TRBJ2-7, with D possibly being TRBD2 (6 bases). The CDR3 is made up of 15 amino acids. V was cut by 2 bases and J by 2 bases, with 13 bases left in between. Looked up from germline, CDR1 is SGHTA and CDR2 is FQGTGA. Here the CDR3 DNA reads TGTGCCAGCAGCTTATCTAGCGCCTATCCCTACGAGCAGTACTTC. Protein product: CASSLSSAYPYEQYF.

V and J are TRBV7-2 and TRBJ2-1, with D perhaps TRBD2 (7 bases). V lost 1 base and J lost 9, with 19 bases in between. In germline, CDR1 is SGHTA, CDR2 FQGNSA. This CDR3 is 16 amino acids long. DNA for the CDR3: TGTGCCAGCAGCTTAGTCCCCAGCAGGGGAGGGGGTGAGCAGTTCTTC. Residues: CASSLVPSRGGGEQFF.

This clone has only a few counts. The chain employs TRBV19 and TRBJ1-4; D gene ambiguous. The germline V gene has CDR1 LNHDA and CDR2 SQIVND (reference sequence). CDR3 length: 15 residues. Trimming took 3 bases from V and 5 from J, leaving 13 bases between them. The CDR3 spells CASSMRLAPNEKLFF. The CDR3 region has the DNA TGTGCCAGTAGTATGAGACTGGCCCCAAATGAAAAACTGTTTTTT. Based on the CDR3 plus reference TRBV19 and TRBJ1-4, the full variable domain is DGGITQSPKYLFRKEGQNVTLSCEQNLNHDAMYWYRQDPGQGLRLIYYSQIVNDFQKGDIAEGYSVSREKKESFPLTVTSAQKNPTAFYLCASSMRLAPNEKLFFGSGTQLSVL.

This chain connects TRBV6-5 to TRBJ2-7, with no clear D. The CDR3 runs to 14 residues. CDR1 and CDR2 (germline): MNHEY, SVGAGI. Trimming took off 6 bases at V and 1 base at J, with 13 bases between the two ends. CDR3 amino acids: CASSPLGGSYEQYF. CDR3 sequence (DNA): TGTGCCAGCAGCCCCTTAGGCGGTTCCTACGAGCAGTACTTC.

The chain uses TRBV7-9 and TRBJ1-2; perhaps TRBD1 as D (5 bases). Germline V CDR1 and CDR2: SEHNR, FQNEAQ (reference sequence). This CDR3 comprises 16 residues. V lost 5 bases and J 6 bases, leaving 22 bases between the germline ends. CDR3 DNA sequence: TGTGCCAGCAGCCTAGGGCTCGGGGGGGTCACTAATGGCTACACCTTC. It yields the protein CASSLGLGGVTNGYTF.

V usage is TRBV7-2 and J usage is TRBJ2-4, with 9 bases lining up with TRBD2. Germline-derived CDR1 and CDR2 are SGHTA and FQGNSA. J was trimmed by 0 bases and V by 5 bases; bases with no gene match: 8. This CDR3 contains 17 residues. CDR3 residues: CASSASASGIAKNIQYF. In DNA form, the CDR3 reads TGTGCCAGCAGCGCATCTGCTAGCGGGATAGCCAAAAACATTCAGTACTTC.

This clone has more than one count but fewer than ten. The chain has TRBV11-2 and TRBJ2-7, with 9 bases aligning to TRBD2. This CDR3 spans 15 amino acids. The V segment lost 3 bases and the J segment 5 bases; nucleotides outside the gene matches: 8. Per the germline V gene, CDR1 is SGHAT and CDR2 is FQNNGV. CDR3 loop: CASSLALGTSNEQYF. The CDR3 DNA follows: TGTGCCAGCAGCTTGGCCCTCGGGACTAGCAACGAGCAGTACTTC.

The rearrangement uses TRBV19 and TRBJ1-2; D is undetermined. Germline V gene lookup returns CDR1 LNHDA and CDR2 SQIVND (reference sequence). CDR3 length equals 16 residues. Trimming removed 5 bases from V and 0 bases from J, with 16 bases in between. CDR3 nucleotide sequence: TGTGCCAGTAGTCGTCGTGTCGGGATTGCTAACTATGGCTACACCTTC. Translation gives CASSRRVGIANYGYTF.

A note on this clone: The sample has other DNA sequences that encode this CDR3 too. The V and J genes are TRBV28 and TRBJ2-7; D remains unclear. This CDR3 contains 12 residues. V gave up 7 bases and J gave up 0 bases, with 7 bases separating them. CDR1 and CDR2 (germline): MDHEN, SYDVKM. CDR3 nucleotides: TGTGCCAGCACTTCCGGCTCCTACGAGCAGTACTTC. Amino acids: CASTSGSYEQYF.

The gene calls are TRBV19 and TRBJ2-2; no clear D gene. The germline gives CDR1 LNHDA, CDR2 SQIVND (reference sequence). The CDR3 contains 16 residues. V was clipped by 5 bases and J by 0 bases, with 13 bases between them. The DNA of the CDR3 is TGTGCCAGTAGTTCATGGACCGCTACGAACACCGGGGAGCTGTTTTTT. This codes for CASSSWTATNTGELFF.